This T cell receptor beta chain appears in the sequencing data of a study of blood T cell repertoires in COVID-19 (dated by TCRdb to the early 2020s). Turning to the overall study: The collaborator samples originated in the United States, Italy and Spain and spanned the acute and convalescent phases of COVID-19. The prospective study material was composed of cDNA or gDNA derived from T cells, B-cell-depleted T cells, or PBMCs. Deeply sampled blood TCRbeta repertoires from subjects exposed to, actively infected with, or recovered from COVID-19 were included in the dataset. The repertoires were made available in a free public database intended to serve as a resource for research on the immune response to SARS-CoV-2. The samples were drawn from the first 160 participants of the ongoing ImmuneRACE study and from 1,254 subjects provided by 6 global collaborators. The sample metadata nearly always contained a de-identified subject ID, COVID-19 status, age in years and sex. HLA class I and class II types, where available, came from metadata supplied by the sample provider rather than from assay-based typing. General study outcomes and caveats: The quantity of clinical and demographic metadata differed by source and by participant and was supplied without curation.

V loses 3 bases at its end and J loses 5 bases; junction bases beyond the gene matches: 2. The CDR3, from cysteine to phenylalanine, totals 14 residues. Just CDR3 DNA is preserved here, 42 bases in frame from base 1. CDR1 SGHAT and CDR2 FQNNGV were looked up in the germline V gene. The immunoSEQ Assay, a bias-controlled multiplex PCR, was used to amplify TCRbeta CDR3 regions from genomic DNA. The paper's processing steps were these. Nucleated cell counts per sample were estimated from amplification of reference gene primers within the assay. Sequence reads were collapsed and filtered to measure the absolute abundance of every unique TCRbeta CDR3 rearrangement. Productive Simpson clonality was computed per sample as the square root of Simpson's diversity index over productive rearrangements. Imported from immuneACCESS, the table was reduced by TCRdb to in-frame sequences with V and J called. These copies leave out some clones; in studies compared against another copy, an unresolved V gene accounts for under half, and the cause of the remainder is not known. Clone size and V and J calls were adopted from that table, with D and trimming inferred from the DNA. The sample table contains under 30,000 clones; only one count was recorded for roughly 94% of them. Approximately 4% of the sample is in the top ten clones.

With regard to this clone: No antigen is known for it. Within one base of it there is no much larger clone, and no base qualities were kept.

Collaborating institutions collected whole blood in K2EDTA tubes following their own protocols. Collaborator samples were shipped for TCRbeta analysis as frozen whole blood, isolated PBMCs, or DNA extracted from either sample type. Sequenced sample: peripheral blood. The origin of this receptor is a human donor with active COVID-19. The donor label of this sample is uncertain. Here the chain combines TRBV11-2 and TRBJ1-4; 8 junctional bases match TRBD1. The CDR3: CASSFRTGNEKLFF. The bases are TGTGCCAGCAGCTTTAGGACAGGGAATGAAAAACTGTTTTTT.